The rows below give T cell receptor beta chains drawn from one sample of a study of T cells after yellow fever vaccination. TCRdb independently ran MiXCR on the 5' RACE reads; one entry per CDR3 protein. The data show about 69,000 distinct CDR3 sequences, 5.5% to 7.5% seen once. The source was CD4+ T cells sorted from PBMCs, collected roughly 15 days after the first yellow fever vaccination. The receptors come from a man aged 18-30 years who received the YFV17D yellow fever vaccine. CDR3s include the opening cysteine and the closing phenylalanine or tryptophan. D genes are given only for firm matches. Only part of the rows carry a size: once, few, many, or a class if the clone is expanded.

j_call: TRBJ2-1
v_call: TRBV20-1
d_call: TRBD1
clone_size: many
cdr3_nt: TGCAGTGCTAGCGGGGGATCCGGGACAGGATACAATGAGCAGTTCTTC
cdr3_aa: CSASGGSGTGYNEQFF

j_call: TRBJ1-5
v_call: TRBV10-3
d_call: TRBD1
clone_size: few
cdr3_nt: TGTGCCATCAGTCCGGGACAGGGTCAGTCAAACCAGCCCCAGCATTTT
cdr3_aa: CAISPGQGQSNQPQHF

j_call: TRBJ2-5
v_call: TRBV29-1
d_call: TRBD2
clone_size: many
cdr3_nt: TGCAGCGTTGATATTGTCGGGGGGGCCCAAGAGACCCAGTACTTC
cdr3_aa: CSVDIVGGAQETQYF

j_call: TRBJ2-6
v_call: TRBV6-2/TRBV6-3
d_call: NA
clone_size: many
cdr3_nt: TGTGCCAGCAGCCACGGGGCCAACGTCCTGACTTTC
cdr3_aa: CASSHGANVLTF

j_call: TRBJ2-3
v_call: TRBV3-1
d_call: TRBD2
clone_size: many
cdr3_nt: TGTGCCAGCAGCCACCGTGACGGGAGGGATACGCAGTATTTT
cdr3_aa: CASSHRDGRDTQYF

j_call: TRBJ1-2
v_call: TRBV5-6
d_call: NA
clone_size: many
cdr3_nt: TGTGCCAGCAGCTTGGCACGGAACTATGGCTACACCTTC
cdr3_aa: CASSLARNYGYTF

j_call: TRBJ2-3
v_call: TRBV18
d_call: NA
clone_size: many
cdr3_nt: TGTGCCAGCTCACCTCGTGCGCTCAATAGAGGGTTGGATACGCAGTATTTT
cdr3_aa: CASSPRALNRGLDTQYF

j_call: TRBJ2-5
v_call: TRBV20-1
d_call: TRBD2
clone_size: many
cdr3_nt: TGCAGTGCTAGAGATTTTCGGGGGGGCGAAGAGACCCAGTACTTC
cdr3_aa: CSARDFRGGEETQYF

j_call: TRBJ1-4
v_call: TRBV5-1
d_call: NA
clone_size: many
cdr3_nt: TGCGCCAGCAGCCATGAAACAACTAATGAAAAACTGTTTTTT
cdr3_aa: CASSHETTNEKLFF

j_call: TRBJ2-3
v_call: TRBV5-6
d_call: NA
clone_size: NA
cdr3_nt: TGTGCCAGGAGCCCCTGGGTGCTCTCCAGGACAGATACGCAGTATTTT
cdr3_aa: CARSPWVLSRTDTQYF

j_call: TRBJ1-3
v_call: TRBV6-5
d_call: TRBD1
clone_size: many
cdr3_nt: TGTGCCAGCAGTTATGTTACAGGGGACTCTGGAAACACCATATATTTT
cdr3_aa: CASSYVTGDSGNTIYF

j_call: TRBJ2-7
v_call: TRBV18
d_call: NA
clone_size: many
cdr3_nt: TGTGCCAGCTCACCATCCCCGACCGGGGCCGAGCAGTACTTC
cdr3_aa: CASSPSPTGAEQYF

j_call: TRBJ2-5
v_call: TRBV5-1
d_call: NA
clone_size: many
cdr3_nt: TGCGCCAGCGACCGGGGGTTCCAAGAGACCCAGTACTTC
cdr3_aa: CASDRGFQETQYF

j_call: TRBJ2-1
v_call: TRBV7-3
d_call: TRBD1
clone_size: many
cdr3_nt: TGTGCCAGCAGTAATAGTGGGACAGGGTACAATGAGCAGTTCTTC
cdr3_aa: CASSNSGTGYNEQFF